The 8 T cell receptor beta chains in this list originate from one sample, sequenced in a study of CD8 T cells in Susac syndrome. RNA was extracted with the RNeasy kit, and a quantity of about 0.5 to 1 ug was reverse transcribed using random hexamers. Each CDR3 protein gets one entry after TCRdb re-called the immunoSEQ multiplex PCR reads with MiXCR. Of hundreds of thousands of distinct CDR3 sequences in the sample, roughly 85% were seen once. The specimen sequenced was CD8+ T cells from PBMCs. The receptors were gathered from a human donor with multiple sclerosis.

The CDR3 here is CASSLTGTGEEQYF. The CDR3 DNA sequence: TGTGCCAGCAGTCTTACCGGGACAGGGGAAGAGCAGTACTTC. The chain links TRBV12-3 or TRBV12-4 to TRBJ2-7; TRBD1 agrees at 10 bases. This CDR3 has 14 amino acids. Trimming cost V 5 bases and J 7 bases; bases outside gene matches: 8.

The chain recombines TRBV4-3 with TRBJ2-7; the D is unclear. The CDR3 contains 14 residues. V lost 0 bases, J lost 3 bases, and 9 bases lay in between. Germline-derived CDR1 and CDR2 are LGHNA and YSLEER. The CDR3 loop reads CASSQEGYSYEQYF. The CDR3 bases are TGCGCCAGCAGCCAAGAGGGGTACAGCTACGAGCAGTACTTC.

The chain has TRBV13 and TRBJ2-5; 10 positions agree with TRBD2. Trimming cost V 1 base and J 5 bases; bases outside gene matches: 4. The CDR3 is 15 amino acids. Per the germline V gene, CDR1 is PRHDT and CDR2 is FYEKMQ (reference sequence). In nucleotides, the CDR3 is TGTGCCAGCAGCTTAGCTAGCGGGGGCCGGGAGACCCAGTACTTC. It specifies CASSLASGGRETQYF.

V is TRBV5-4 and J is TRBJ2-5; 10 bases are a match to TRBD2. The CDR3 has 15 amino acids. Germline lookup yields CDR1 SGHNT and CDR2 YYREEE (reference sequence). V dropped 2 bases and J dropped 2; count of bases not matched to a gene: 3. The CDR3 is CASSFWTSGQETQYF. DNA for the CDR3: TGTGCCAGCAGCTTCTGGACTAGCGGTCAAGAGACCCAGTACTTC.

The chain links TRBV2 to TRBJ2-7, with a possible D match to TRBD1 (6 bases). The V gene's germline CDR1 is SNHLY and CDR2 FYNNEI. Deletions cut 3 bases from V and 3 bases from J, with 15 bases between. This CDR3 is built from 15 residues. CDR3 in amino acids: CASSDVIQGYYEQYF. CDR3 DNA: TGTGCCAGCAGTGACGTCATACAGGGCTACTACGAGCAGTACTTC.

The chain links TRBV4-3 to TRBJ2-1; the D is unclear. Germline-derived CDR1 and CDR2 are LGHNA and YSLEER. V was shortened by 0 bases and J by 9 bases, with 15 bases between the two germline ends. The CDR3 contains 15 residues. CDR3 coding DNA: TGCGCCAGCAGCCAAGATCGTGACGCCTTTGGTGAGCAGTTCTTC. It is translated as CASSQDRDAFGEQFF.

The chain couples TRBV30 to TRBJ2-3; unclear D gene. Trimming cost V 4 bases and J 4 bases, with 12 bases left between them. The CDR3 has 13 residues. Germline CDR1 GTSNPN, CDR2 SVGIG (reference sequence). The CDR3 is CAWTSIGADTQYF. The CDR3 DNA is TGTGCCTGGACCTCAATTGGAGCAGATACGCAGTATTTT.

This sequence joins TRBV7-9 and TRBJ2-3; possible D gene TRBD2, 5 bases. Trimming took 2 bases from V and 4 from J, leaving 13 bases between them. The CDR3 totals 15 residues. Germline V gives CDR1 SEHNR, CDR2 FQNEAQ (reference sequence). The CDR3 region is CASSLIPGMADTQYF. CDR3 DNA sequence: TGTGCCAGCAGCTTAATACCCGGGATGGCAGATACGCAGTATTTT.